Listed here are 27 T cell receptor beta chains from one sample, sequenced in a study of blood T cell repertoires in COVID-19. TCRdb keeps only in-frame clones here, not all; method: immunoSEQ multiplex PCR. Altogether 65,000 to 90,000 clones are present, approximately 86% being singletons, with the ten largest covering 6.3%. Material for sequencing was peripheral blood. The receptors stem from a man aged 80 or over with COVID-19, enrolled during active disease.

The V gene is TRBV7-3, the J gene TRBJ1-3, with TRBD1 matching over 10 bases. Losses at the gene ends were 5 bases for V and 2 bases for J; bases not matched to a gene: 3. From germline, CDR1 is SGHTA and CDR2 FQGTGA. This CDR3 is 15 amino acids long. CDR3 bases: TGTGCCAGCAGCCCCGGGACAGGGGCTGGAAACACCATATATTTT. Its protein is CASSPGTGAGNTIYF.

DNA of the CDR3: TGCAGTGCTAGTCCAGGGACGAACACCGGGGAGCTGTTTTTT. It specifies CSASPGTNTGELFF. The chain couples TRBV20-1 to TRBJ2-2, with D maybe TRBD1 (5 bases). The CDR3 runs to 14 residues. Germline assignment: CDR1 DFQATT and CDR2 SNEGSKA (reference sequence). Trimming shortened V by 3 bases and J by 0 bases, and 8 bases separated the two germline ends.

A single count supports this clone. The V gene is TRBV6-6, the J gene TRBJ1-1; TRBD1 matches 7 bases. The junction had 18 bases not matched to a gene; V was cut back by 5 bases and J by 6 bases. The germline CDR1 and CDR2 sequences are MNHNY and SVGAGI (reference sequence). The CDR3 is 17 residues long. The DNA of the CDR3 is TGTGCCAGCAGTCTCTACTCTACTGGACAGGAGGCGGCTGAAGCTTTCTTT. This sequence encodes CASSLYSTGQEAAEAFF.

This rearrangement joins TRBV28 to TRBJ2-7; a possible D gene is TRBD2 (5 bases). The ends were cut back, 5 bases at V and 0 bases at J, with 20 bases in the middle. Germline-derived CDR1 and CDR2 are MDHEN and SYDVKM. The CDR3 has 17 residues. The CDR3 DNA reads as TGTGCCAGCAGTCCACACCCCGGGATGCCGGGCTCCTACGAGCAGTACTTC. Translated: CASSPHPGMPGSYEQYF.

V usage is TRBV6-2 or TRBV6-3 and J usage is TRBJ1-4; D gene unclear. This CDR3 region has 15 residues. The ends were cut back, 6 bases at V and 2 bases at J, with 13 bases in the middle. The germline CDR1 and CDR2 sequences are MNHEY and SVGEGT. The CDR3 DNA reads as TGTGCCAGCAGCCAAGCTCTCTACACTAATGAAAAACTGTTTTTT. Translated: CASSQALYTNEKLFF.

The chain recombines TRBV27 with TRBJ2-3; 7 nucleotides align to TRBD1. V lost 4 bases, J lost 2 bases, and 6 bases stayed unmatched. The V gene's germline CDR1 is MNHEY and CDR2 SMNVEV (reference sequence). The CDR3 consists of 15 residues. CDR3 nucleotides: TGTGCCAGCAGTTACAGGGGTCCTACCACAGATACGCAGTATTTT. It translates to CASSYRGPTTDTQYF.

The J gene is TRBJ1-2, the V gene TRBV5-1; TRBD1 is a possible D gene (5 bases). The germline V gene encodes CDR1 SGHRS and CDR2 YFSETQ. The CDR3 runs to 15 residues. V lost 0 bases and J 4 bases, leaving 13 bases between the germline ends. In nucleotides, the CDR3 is TGCGCCAGCAGCTTGGGGTCTGGCAGGGTCTATGGCTACACCTTC. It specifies CASSLGSGRVYGYTF.

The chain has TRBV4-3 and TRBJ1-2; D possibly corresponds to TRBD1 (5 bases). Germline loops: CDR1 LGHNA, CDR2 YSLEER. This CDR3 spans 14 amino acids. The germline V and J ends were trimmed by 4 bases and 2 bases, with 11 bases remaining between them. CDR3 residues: CASSPGGANYGYTF. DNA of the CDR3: TGCGCCAGCAGCCCGGGAGGGGCCAACTATGGCTACACCTTC.

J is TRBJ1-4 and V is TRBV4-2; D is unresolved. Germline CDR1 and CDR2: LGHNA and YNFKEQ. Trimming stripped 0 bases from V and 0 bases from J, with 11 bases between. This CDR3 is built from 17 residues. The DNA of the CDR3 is TGTGCCAGCAGCCAAGATGACGTCCGGGCAACTAATGAAAAACTGTTTTTT. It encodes CASSQDDVRATNEKLFF.

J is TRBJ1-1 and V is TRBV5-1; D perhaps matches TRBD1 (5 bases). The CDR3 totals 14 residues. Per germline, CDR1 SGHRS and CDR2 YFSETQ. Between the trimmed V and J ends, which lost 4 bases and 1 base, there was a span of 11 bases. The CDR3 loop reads CASSGHDGNTEAFF. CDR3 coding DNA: TGCGCCAGCAGCGGACACGACGGGAACACTGAAGCTTTCTTT.

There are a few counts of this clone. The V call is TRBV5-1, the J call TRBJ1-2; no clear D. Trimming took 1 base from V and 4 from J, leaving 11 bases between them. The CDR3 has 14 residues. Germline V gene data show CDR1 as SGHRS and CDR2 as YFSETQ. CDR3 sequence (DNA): TGCGCCAGCAGCTTGTCCGGGGTTGGCTATGGCTACACCTTC. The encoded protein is CASSLSGVGYGYTF.

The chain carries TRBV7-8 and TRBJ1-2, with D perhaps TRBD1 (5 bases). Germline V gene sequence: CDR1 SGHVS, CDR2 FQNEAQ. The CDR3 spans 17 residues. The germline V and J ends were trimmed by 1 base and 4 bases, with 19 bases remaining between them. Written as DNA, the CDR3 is TGTGCCAGCAGCTTAGTGGGGCAGTTGACAGCTGTCTATGGCTACACCTTC. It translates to CASSLVGQLTAVYGYTF.

CDR3 amino acids: CASSQQGQGAPEAFF. DNA for the CDR3: TGTGCCAGCAGCCAACAGGGACAGGGGGCGCCTGAAGCTTTCTTT. V gene TRBV3-1 (or the pseudogene TRBV3-2) combines with J gene TRBJ1-1; 12 nucleotides line up with TRBD1. Germline trimming cut 2 bases from V and 6 bases from J; bases unmatched to any gene: 4. This CDR3 is built from 15 residues. Germline CDR1 and CDR2: LGHDT and YNNKEL (reference sequence).

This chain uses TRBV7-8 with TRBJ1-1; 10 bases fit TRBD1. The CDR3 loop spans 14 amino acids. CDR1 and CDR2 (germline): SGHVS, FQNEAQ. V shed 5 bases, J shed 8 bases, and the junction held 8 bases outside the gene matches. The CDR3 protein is CASSLSRTGGEAFF. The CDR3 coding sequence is TGTGCCAGCAGCCTCTCGCGGACAGGGGGAGAAGCTTTCTTT.

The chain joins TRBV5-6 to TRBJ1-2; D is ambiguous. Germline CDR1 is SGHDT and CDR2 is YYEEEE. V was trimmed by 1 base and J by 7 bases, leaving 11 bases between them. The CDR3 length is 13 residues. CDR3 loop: CASSLRGFSGYTF. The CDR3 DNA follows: TGTGCCAGCAGCTTGCGAGGATTCTCTGGCTACACCTTC.

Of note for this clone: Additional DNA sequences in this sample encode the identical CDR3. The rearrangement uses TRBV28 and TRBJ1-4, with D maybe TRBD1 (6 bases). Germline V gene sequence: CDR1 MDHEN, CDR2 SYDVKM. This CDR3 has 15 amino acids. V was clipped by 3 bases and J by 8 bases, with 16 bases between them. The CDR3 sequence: CASSLGRGWGEKLFF. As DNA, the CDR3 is TGTGCCAGCAGTTTGGGAAGGGGGTGGGGGGAAAAACTGTTTTTT.

CDR3 residues: CASDSRDTGELFF. The CDR3 nucleotides are TGTGCCAGCGACTCCAGGGACACCGGGGAGCTGTTTTTT. The gene calls are TRBV5-5 and TRBJ2-2, with a weak D call TRBD1 (5 bases). The CDR3 runs 13 residues. Germline V gene sequence: CDR1 SGHKS, CDR2 YYEKEE (reference sequence). The V and J ends lost 7 bases and 3 bases respectively, with 10 bases between them. The whole variable domain, remainder taken from reference TRBV5-5 and TRBJ2-2, is DAGVTQSPTHLIKTRGQQVTLRCSPISGHKSVSWYQQVLGQGPQFIFQYYEKEERGRGNFPDRFSARQFPNYSSELNVNALLLGDSALYLCASDSRDTGELFFGEGSRLTVL.

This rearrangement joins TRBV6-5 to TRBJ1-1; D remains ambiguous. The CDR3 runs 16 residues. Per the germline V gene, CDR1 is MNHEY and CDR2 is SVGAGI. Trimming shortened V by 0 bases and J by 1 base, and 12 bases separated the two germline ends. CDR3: CASSYSIVPRNTEAFF. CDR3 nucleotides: TGTGCCAGCAGTTACTCGATAGTGCCTAGGAACACTGAAGCTTTCTTT.

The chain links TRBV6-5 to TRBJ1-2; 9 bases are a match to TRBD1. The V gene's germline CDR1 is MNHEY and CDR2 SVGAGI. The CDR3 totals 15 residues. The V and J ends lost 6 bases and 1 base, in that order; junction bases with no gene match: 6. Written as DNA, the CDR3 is TGTGCCAGCAGAGGACAGGGGAGGCTTAACTATGGCTACACCTTC. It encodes CASRGQGRLNYGYTF.

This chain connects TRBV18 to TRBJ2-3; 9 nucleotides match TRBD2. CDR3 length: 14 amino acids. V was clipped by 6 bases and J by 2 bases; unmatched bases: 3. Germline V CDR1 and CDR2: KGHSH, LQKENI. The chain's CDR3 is CASSPSGDTDTQYF. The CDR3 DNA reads TGTGCCAGCTCTCCTAGCGGGGACACAGATACGCAGTATTTT.

The CDR3 region is CASSIGTGPTYEQYF. CDR3 DNA sequence: TGTGCCAGTAGTATTGGGACAGGGCCGACCTACGAGCAGTACTTC. J is TRBJ2-7 and V is TRBV19; 9 bases line up with TRBD1. The CDR3 extends over 15 amino acids. Unmatched junction bases numbered 5, after V lost 3 bases and J lost 2 bases. Per germline, CDR1 LNHDA and CDR2 SQIVND (reference sequence).

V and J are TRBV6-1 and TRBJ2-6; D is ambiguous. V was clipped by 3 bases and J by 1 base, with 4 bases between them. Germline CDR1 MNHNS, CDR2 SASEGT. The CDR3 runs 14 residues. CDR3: CASSDKSGANVLTF. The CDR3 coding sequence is TGTGCCAGCAGTGACAAATCTGGGGCCAACGTCCTGACTTTC.

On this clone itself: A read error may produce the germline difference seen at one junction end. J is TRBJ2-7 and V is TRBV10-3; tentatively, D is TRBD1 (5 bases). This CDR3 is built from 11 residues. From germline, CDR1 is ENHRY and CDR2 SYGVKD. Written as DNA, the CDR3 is TGTGCCATCAGTGATGTCCAGGGCCTCCACTTC. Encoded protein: CAISDVQGLHF.

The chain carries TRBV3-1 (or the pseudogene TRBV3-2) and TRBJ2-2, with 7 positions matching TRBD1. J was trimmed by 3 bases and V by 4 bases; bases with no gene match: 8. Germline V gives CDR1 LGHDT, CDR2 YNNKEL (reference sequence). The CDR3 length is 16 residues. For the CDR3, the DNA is TGTGCCAGCAGCCCCCGACAGGGTGCACACACCGGGGAGCTGTTTTTT. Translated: CASSPRQGAHTGELFF.

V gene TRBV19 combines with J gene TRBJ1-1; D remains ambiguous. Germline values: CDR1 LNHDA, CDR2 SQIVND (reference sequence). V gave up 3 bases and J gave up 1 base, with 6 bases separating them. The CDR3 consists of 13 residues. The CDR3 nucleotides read TGTGCCAGTAGTATGGGAGGGAACACTGAAGCTTTCTTT. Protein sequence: CASSMGGNTEAFF. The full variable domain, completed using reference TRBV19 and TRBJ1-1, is DGGITQSPKYLFRKEGQNVTLSCEQNLNHDAMYWYRQDPGQGLRLIYYSQIVNDFQKGDIAEGYSVSREKKESFPLTVTSAQKNPTAFYLCASSMGGNTEAFFGQGTRLTVV.

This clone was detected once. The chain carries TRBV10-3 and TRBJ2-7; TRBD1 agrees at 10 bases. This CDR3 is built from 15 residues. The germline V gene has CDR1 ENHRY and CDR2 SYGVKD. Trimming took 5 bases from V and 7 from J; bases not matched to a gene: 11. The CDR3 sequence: CAISRQGADKGEQYF. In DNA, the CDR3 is TGTGCCATCAGTCGACAGGGGGCTGATAAGGGGGAGCAGTACTTC.

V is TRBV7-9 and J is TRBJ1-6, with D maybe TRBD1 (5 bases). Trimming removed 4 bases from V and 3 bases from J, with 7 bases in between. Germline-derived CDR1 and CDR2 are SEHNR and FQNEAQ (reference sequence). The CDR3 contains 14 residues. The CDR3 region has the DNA TGTGCCAGCAGCTCGACAGACTATAATTCACCCCTCCACTTT. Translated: CASSSTDYNSPLHF.